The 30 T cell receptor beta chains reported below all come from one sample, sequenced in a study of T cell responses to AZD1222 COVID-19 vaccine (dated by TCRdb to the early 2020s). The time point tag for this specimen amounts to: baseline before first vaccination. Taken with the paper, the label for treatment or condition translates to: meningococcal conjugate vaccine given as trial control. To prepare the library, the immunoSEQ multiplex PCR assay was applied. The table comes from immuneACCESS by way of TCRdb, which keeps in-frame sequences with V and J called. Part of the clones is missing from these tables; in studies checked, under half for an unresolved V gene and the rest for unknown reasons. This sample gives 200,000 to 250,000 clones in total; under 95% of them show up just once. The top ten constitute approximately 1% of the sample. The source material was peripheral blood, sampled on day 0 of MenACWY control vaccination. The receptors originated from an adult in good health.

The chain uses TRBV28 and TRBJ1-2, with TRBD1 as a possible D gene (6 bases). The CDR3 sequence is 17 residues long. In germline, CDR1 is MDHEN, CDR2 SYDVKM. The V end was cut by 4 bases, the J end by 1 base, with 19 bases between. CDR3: CASSSASAGDINYGYTF. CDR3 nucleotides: TGTGCCAGCAGTTCCGCCTCCGCAGGGGACATTAACTATGGCTACACCTTC.

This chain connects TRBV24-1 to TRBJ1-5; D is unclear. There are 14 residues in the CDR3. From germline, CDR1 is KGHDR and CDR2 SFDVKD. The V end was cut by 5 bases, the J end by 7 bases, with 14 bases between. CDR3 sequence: CATSAGKNGQPQHF. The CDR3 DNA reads TGTGCCACCAGTGCAGGAAAAAACGGGCAGCCCCAGCATTTT.

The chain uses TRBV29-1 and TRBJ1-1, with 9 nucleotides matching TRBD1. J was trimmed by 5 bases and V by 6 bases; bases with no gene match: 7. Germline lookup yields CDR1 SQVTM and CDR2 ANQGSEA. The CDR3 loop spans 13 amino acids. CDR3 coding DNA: TGCAGCGTCTCAACAGGGGGCACTACTGAAGCTTTCTTT. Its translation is CSVSTGGTTEAFF.

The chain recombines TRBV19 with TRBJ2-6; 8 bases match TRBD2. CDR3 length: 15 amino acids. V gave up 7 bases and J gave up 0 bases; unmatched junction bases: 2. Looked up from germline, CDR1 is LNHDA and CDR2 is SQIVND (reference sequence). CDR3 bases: TGTGCCAGTACGGGGGGGGGCTCTGGGGCCAACGTCCTGACTTTC. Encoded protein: CASTGGGSGANVLTF.

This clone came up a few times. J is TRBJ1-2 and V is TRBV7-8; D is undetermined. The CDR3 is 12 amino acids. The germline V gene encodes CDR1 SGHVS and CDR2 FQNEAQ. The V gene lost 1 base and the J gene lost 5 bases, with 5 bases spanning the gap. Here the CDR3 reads CASSLDAYGYTF. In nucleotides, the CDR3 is TGTGCCAGCAGCTTAGATGCATATGGCTACACCTTC. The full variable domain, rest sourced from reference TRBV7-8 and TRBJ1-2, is GAGVSQSPRYKVAKRGQDVALRCDPISGHVSLFWYQQALGQGPEFLTYFQNEAQLDKSGLPSDRFFAERPEGSVSTLKIQRTQQEDSAVYLCASSLDAYGYTFGSGTRLTVV.

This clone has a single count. In nucleotides, the CDR3 is TGTGCCAGCAGCCAAGATAGCAGGGCAGGGGAAAAACTGTTTTTT. Residues: CASSQDSRAGEKLFF. The chain links TRBV4-2 to TRBJ1-4; the D gene is possibly TRBD1 (5 bases). The V gene lost 0 bases and the J gene lost 8 bases, with 13 bases spanning the gap. Germline CDR1 is LGHNA and CDR2 is YNFKEQ. This CDR3 region has 15 residues.

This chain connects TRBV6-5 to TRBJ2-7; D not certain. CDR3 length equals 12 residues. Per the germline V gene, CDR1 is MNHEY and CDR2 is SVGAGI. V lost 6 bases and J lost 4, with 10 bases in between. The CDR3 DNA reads TGTGCCAGCAGAAAGGATTCTTACGAGCAGTACTTC. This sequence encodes CASRKDSYEQYF.

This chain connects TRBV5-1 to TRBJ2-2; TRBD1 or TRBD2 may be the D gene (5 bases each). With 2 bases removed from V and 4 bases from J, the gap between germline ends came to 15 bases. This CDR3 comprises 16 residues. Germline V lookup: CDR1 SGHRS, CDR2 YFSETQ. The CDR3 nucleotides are TGCGCCAGCAGCTTTGAGGGCAGAGGGGTCACCGGGGAGCTGTTTTTT. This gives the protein CASSFEGRGVTGELFF.

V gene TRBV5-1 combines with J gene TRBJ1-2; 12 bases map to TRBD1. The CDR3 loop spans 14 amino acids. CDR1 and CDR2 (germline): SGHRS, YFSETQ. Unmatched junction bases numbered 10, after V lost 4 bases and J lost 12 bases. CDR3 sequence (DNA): TGCGCCAGCAGCGGTCCCGGGACAGGGGGCAGCAACACCTTC. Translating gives CASSGPGTGGSNTF.

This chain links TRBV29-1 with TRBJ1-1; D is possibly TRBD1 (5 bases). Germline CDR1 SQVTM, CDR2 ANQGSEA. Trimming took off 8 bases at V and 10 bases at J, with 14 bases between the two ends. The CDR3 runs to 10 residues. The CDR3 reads CSSWQGGAFF. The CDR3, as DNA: TGCAGCTCATGGCAGGGCGGAGCTTTCTTT. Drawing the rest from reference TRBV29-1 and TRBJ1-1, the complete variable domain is SAVISQKPSRDICQRGTSLTIQCQVDSQVTMMFWYRQQPGQSLTLIATANQGSEATYESGFVIDKFPISRPNLTFSTLTVSNMSPEDSSIYLCSSWQGGAFFGQGTRLTVV.

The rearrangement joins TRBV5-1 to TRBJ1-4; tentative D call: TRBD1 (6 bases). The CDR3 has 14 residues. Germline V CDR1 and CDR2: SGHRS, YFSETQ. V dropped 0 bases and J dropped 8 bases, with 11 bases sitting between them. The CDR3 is CASSLEGVAEKLFF. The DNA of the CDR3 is TGCGCCAGCAGCTTGGAGGGGGTTGCGGAAAAACTGTTTTTT.

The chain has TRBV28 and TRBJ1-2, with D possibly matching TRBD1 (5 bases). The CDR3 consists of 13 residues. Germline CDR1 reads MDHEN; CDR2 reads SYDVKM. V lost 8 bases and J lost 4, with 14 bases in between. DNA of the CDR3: TGTGCCAGCGTCCTCGGGGGTGGCTATGGCTACACCTTC. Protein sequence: CASVLGGGYGYTF.

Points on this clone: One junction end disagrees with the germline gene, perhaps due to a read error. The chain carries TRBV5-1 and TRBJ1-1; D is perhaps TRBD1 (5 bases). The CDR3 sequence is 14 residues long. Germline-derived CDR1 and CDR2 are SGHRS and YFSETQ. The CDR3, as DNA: TGCGCCAGCAGCTTTGGTTCAGGGAACTCTGAAGCTTTCTTT. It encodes CASSFGSGNSEAFF.

The CDR3 region is CSAWKETQYF. The CDR3 nucleotides read TGCAGTGCTTGGAAAGAGACCCAGTACTTC. V and J are TRBV20-1 and TRBJ2-5; D uncertain. Per the germline V gene, CDR1 is DFQATT and CDR2 is SNEGSKA (reference sequence). With 5 bases removed from V and 3 bases from J, the gap between germline ends came to 4 bases. This CDR3 has 10 residues.

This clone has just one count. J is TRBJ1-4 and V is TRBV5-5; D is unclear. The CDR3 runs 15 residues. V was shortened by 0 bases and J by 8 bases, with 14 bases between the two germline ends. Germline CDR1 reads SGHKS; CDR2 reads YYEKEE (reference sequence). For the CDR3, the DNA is TGTGCCAGCAGCTTGGCCCCAGGACTCGGGGAAAAACTGTTTTTT. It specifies CASSLAPGLGEKLFF.

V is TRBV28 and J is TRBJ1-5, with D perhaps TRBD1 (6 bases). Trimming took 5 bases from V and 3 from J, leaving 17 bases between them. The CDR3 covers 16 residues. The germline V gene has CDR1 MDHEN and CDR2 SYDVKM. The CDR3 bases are TGTGCCAGCAGTCTCCCAGGGGATTGGAACAATCAGCCCCAGCATTTT. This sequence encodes CASSLPGDWNNQPQHF. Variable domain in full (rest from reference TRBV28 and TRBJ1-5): DVKVTQSSRYLVKRTGEKVFLECVQDMDHENMFWYRQDPGLGLRLIYFSYDVKMKEKGDIPEGYSVSREKKERFSLILESASTNQTSMYLCASSLPGDWNNQPQHFGDGTRLSIL.

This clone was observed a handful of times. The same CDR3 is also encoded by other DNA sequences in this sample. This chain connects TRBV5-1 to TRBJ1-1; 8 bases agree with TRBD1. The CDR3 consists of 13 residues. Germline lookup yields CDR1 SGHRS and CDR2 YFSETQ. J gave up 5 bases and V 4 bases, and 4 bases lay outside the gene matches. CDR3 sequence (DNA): TGCGCCAGCAGCCTTACAGGGGGAACTGAAGCTTTCTTT. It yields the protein CASSLTGGTEAFF.

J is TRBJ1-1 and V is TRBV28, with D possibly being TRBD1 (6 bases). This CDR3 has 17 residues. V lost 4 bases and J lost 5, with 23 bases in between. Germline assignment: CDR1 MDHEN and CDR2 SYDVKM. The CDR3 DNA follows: TGTGCCAGCAGTTCCCCCGTGGGGGCGATTCGGGGAACTGAAGCTTTCTTT. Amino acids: CASSSPVGAIRGTEAFF.

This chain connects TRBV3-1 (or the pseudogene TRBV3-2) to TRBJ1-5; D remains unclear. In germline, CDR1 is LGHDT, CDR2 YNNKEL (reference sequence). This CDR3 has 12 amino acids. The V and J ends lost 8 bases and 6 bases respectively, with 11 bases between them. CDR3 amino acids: CASSSGSQPQHF. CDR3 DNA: TGTGCCAGCTCCAGCGGAAGTCAGCCCCAGCATTTT.

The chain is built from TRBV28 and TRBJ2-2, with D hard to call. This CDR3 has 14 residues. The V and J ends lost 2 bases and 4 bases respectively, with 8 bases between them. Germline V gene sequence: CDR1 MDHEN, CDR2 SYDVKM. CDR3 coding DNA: TGTGCCAGCAGTTTAGCAGGAAGCACCGGGGAGCTGTTTTTT. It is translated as CASSLAGSTGELFF.

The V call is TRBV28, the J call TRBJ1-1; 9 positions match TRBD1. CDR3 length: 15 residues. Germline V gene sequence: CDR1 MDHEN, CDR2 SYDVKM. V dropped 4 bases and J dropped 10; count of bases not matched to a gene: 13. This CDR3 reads CASSSPGTGQLRAFF. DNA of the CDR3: TGTGCCAGCAGTTCCCCCGGGACAGGGCAATTAAGAGCTTTCTTT.

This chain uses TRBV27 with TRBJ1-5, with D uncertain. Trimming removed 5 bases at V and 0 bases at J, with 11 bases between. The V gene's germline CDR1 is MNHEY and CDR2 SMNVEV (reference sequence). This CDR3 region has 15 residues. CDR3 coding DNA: TGTGCCAGCAGTCCCGCTCTCTATAGCAATCAGCCCCAGCATTTT. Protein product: CASSPALYSNQPQHF.

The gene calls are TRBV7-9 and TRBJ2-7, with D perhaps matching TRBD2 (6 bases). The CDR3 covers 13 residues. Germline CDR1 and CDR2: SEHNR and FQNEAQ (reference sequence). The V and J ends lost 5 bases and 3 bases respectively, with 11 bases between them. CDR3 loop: CASSVGTFYEQYF. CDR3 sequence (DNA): TGTGCCAGCAGCGTGGGGACTTTCTACGAGCAGTACTTC.

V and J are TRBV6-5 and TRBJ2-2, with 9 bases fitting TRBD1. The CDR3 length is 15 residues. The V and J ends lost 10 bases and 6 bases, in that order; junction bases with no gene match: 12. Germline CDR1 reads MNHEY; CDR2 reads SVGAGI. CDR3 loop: CATYRDRDIAGELFF. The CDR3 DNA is TGTGCCACTTACCGGGACAGGGACATCGCCGGGGAGCTGTTTTTT.

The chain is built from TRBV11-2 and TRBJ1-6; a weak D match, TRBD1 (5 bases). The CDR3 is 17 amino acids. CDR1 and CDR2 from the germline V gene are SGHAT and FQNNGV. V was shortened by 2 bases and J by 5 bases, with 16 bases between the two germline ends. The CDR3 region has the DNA TGTGCCAGCAGCTTAAGATCCACGGGACGGCATAATTCACCCCTCCACTTT. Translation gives CASSLRSTGRHNSPLHF.

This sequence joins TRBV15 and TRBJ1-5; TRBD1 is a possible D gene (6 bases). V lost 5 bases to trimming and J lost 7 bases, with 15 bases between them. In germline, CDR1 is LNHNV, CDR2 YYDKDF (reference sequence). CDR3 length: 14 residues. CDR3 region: CATSGVGGVQPQHF. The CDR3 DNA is TGTGCCACCAGCGGGGTGGGGGGCGTACAGCCCCAGCATTTT. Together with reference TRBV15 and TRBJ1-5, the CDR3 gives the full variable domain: DAMVIQNPRYQVTQFGKPVTLSCSQTLNHNVMYWYQQKSSQAPKLLFHYYDKDFNNEADTPDNFQSRRPNTSFCFLDIRSPGLGDTAMYLCATSGVGGVQPQHFGDGTRLSIL.

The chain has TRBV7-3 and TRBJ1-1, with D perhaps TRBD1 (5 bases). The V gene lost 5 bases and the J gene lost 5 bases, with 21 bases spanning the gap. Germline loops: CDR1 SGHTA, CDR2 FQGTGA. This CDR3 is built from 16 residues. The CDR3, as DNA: TGTGCCAGCAGCCCCCAGGGACCGCTCGGTAAGACTGAAGCTTTCTTT. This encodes CASSPQGPLGKTEAFF.

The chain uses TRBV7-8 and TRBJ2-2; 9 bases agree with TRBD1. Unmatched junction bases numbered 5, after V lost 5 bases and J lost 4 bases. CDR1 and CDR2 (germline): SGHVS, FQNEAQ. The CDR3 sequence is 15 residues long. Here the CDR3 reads CASSQQGAFTGELFF. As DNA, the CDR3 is TGTGCCAGCAGCCAACAGGGGGCGTTCACCGGGGAGCTGTTTTTT. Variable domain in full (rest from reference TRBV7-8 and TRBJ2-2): GAGVSQSPRYKVAKRGQDVALRCDPISGHVSLFWYQQALGQGPEFLTYFQNEAQLDKSGLPSDRFFAERPEGSVSTLKIQRTQQEDSAVYLCASSQQGAFTGELFFGEGSRLTVL.

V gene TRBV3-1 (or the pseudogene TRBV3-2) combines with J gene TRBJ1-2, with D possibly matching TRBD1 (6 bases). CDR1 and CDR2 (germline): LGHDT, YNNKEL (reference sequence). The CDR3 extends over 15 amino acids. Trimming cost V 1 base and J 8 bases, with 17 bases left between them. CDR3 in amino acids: CASSQAGGRGGGYTF. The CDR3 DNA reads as TGTGCCAGCAGCCAAGCCGGGGGGCGCGGCGGCGGCTACACCTTC.

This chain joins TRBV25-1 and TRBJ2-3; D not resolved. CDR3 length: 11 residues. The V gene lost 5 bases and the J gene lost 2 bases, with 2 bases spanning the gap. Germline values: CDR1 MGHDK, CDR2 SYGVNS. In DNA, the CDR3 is TGTGCCAGCAGTCTCACAGATACGCAGTATTTT. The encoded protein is CASSLTDTQYF.